These 3 T cell receptor beta chains originate from one sample sequenced in a study of radiotherapy plus CTLA-4 blockade in lung cancer. Produced via immunoSEQ multiplex PCR; TCRdb's table is partial and in-frame only. The sample lists fewer than 70,000 clones; 79% were seen once. This specimen was peripheral blood, taken from a patient treated with radiotherapy plus ipilimumab. The receptors were sampled from a human donor with non-small cell lung cancer who had a complete response to radiotherapy plus ipilimumab.

The rearrangement links TRBV10-3 to TRBJ2-5; 12 bases are a match to TRBD1. The CDR3 is 15 amino acids. The ends lost 10 bases at V and 5 bases at J; junction bases unmatched: 11. CDR1 and CDR2 from the germline V gene are ENHRY and SYGVKD. In nucleotides, the CDR3 is TGTGCCACCCGGTCCGGGACAGGGGGCTTTGAGACCCAGTACTTC. It translates to CATRSGTGGFETQYF.

The V and J genes are TRBV19 and TRBJ1-3; perhaps TRBD1 as D (6 bases). Germline CDR1 and CDR2: LNHDA and SQIVND (reference sequence). V shed 8 bases and J shed 0 bases, with 11 bases lying between them. This CDR3 is 14 amino acids long. The CDR3 region is CASCDRYSGNTIYF. The DNA for the CDR3 is TGTGCCAGTTGTGACAGGTACTCTGGAAACACCATATATTTT.

The CDR3 DNA sequence: TGTGCCAGCAAATCGGACAGGGTGGGCAATGAGCAGTTCTTC. Protein: CASKSDRVGNEQFF. This chain uses TRBV19 with TRBJ2-1; 8 bases are shared with TRBD1. Trimming took 9 bases from V and 6 from J; bases not matched to a gene: 10. Per the germline V gene, CDR1 is LNHDA and CDR2 is SQIVND (reference sequence). The CDR3 loop spans 14 amino acids.